This passage covers 32 T cell receptor beta chains from one sample sequenced in a study of shared clonotypes between healthy human individuals. Cells designated naive CD8 were CD45RO-negative and were positively selected for CCR7, with terminally differentiated effector memory CD45RA+ cells excluded. The data were produced by immunoSEQ multiplex PCR, yet TCRdb's version contains in-frame clones alone and is incomplete. The data show some 2.1 million clones, with over 85% seen just once and about 1.1% held by the top ten. The specimen was naive CD8+ T cells sorted from blood. These receptors came from a man aged 18 to 30 in good health.

This sequence joins TRBV9 and TRBJ2-1, with TRBD2 matching over 11 bases. Unmatched junction bases numbered 5, after V lost 4 bases and J lost 5 bases. This CDR3 contains 15 residues. Germline values: CDR1 SGDLS, CDR2 YYNGEE. CDR3 DNA sequence: TGTGCCAGCAGCTTAACGGGACTAGCGGACAATGAGCAGTTCTTC. Translating it yields CASSLTGLADNEQFF. Filled out from reference TRBV9 and TRBJ2-1, the complete variable domain reads DSGVTQTPKHLITATGQRVTLRCSPRSGDLSVYWYQQSLDQGLQFLIQYYNGEERAKGNILERFSAQQFPDLHSELNLSSLELGDSALYFCASSLTGLADNEQFFGPGTRLTVL.

A single count supports this clone. The chain links TRBV27 to TRBJ2-5; a possible D gene is TRBD2 (5 bases). The CDR3 runs 16 residues. Per the germline V gene, CDR1 is MNHEY and CDR2 is SMNVEV (reference sequence). Trimming cost V 5 bases and J 2 bases, with 18 bases left between them. The CDR3 region is CASSPRASLWQETQYF. The DNA for the CDR3 is TGTGCCAGCAGTCCACGGGCTAGCCTCTGGCAAGAGACCCAGTACTTC.

The chain recombines TRBV6-5 with TRBJ2-5, with a possible D match to TRBD1 (5 bases). Germline V CDR1 and CDR2: MNHEY, SVGAGI. CDR3 size: 12 residues. The V end was cut by 8 bases, the J end by 4 bases, with 11 bases between. In DNA form, the CDR3 reads TGTGCCAGCGGTAATAGGGGAGAGACCCAGTACTTC. Its translation: CASGNRGETQYF.

J is TRBJ2-3 and V is TRBV2; TRBD2 matches at 8 bases. Germline V gene sequence: CDR1 SNHLY, CDR2 FYNNEI. V was pared by 8 bases and J by 5 bases, with 18 bases of the junction left unmatched. The CDR3 length is 17 residues. DNA of the CDR3: TGTGCCAGCCTTGAGTCTAGCGGGTTTGGGAACGGAGATACGCAGTATTTT. It codes for CASLESSGFGNGDTQYF. Full variable domain (outside the CDR3, taken from reference TRBV2 and TRBJ2-3): EPEVTQTPSHQVTQMGQEVILRCVPISNHLYFYWYRQILGQKVEFLVSFYNNEISEKSEIFDDQFSVERPDGSNFTLKIRSTKLEDSAMYFCASLESSGFGNGDTQYFGPGTRLTVL.

The V gene is TRBV19, the J gene TRBJ1-2; possible D gene TRBD1, 6 bases. The germline V gene has CDR1 LNHDA and CDR2 SQIVND (reference sequence). The CDR3 is 12 amino acids. Trimming pared 7 bases from V and 4 bases from J, leaving 10 bases between. The DNA of the CDR3 is TGTGCCAGTACTGAAGGGGGCTATGGCTACACCTTC. It is translated as CASTEGGYGYTF.

The genes are TRBV28 and TRBJ1-2, with D maybe TRBD1 (5 bases). The CDR3 extends over 14 amino acids. Deletions cut 1 base from V and 4 bases from J, with 10 bases between. The germline V gene has CDR1 MDHEN and CDR2 SYDVKM. CDR3 sequence: CASSLFDSFYGYTF. In DNA form, the CDR3 reads TGTGCCAGCAGTTTATTCGACAGTTTCTATGGCTACACCTTC.

The chain combines TRBV29-1 with TRBJ2-7; 9 bases match TRBD2. CDR1 is SQVTM and CDR2 is ANQGSEA in the germline V gene. V gave up 3 bases and J gave up 3 bases; unmatched junction bases: 9. CDR3 length: 15 residues. The CDR3 region is CSVELASGDRYEQYF. The CDR3 region has the DNA TGCAGCGTTGAGTTGGCTAGCGGGGACCGCTACGAGCAGTACTTC.

The chain joins TRBV6-5 to TRBJ1-1; D ambiguous. The CDR3 runs 15 residues. The germline gives CDR1 MNHEY, CDR2 SVGAGI. Trimming took off 2 bases at V and 0 bases at J, with 10 bases between the two ends. DNA for the CDR3: TGTGCCAGCAGTTACGAGCCGGGATTGAACACTGAAGCTTTCTTT. Encoded protein: CASSYEPGLNTEAFF.

V gene TRBV6-5 combines with J gene TRBJ1-1; no clear D. The germline CDR1 and CDR2 sequences are MNHEY and SVGAGI. CDR3 length equals 13 residues. Trimming removed 2 bases from V and 1 base from J, with 5 bases in between. The CDR3 nucleotides read TGTGCCAGCAGTTACCATAAGAACACTGAAGCTTTCTTT. Translation gives CASSYHKNTEAFF.

This chain links TRBV6-6 with TRBJ1-2, with a possible D match to TRBD1 (5 bases). V lost 0 bases and J lost 5, with 16 bases in between. Germline V gives CDR1 MNHNY, CDR2 SVGAGI (reference sequence). The CDR3 is 16 residues long. Written as DNA, the CDR3 is TGTGCCAGCAGTTACTCGACGGGCTCGGGGGATTATGGCTACACCTTC. This codes for CASSYSTGSGDYGYTF.

Remarks on this clone: Additional DNA sequences in this sample encode the identical CDR3. This rearrangement joins TRBV7-9 to TRBJ1-1; D is undetermined. This CDR3 is 11 amino acids long. Germline V gene lookup returns CDR1 SEHNR and CDR2 FQNEAQ (reference sequence). V gave up 4 bases and J gave up 2 bases, with 2 bases separating them. The CDR3 nucleotides read TGTGCCAGCAGCTCTAACACTGAAGCTTTCTTT. It is translated as CASSSNTEAFF.

The CDR3 loop is CASSLQGGNTGELFF. CDR3 sequence (DNA): TGTGCCAGCAGCTTACAGGGGGGGAACACCGGGGAGCTGTTTTTT. The chain recombines TRBV13 with TRBJ2-2; a possible D gene is TRBD1 (7 bases). Germline V gives CDR1 PRHDT, CDR2 FYEKMQ (reference sequence). Trimming stripped 2 bases from V and 1 base from J, with 8 bases between. This CDR3 spans 15 amino acids.

This sequence joins TRBV9 and TRBJ2-1; D is uncertain. The CDR3 spans 14 residues. CDR1 SGDLS and CDR2 YYNGEE come from the germline V gene. V lost 6 bases, J lost 0 bases, and 10 bases lay in between. The CDR3 bases are TGTGCCAGCACCGTCTCCAGCTCCTACAATGAGCAGTTCTTC. Its protein is CASTVSSSYNEQFF.

This clone has only one observation. CDR3 amino acids: CASSYTRGDGSPLHF. DNA for the CDR3: TGCGCCAGCAGCTACACTCGGGGGGATGGCTCACCCCTCCACTTT. The genes are TRBV4-3 and TRBJ1-6; possible D gene TRBD1, 5 bases. The V and J ends lost 5 bases and 10 bases respectively, with 18 bases between them. Germline-derived CDR1 and CDR2 are LGHNA and YSLEER. CDR3 length: 15 amino acids.

The chain joins TRBV7-9 to TRBJ2-7; D remains unclear. V was pared by 7 bases and J by 2 bases, with 12 bases between. CDR1 is SEHNR and CDR2 is FQNEAQ in the germline V gene (reference sequence). The length of the CDR3 is 13 residues. CDR3 protein: CASTSTAPYEQYF. DNA of the CDR3: TGTGCCAGCACCTCGACGGCGCCCTACGAGCAGTACTTC.

The chain employs TRBV9 and TRBJ2-7, with 10 bases fitting TRBD2. The germline CDR1 and CDR2 sequences are SGDLS and YYNGEE. The CDR3 sequence is 14 residues long. V was pared by 5 bases and J by 2 bases, with 4 bases of the junction left unmatched. CDR3 coding DNA: TGTGCCAGCAGTATAGCGGGAGGAACCTACGAGCAGTACTTC. Protein sequence: CASSIAGGTYEQYF.

V and J are TRBV29-1 and TRBJ2-7; tentatively, D is TRBD1 (6 bases). The germline gives CDR1 SQVTM, CDR2 ANQGSEA. The CDR3 consists of 13 residues. V lost 6 bases and J 2 bases, leaving 14 bases between the germline ends. CDR3 coding DNA: TGCAGCGTCGGTACTGGACAGACCTACGAGCAGTACTTC. Its protein is CSVGTGQTYEQYF.

The rearrangement links TRBV27 to TRBJ2-1; TRBD2 agrees at 8 bases. V lost 5 bases to trimming and J lost 4 bases; unmatched junction nucleotides: 4. CDR3 size: 14 residues. The V gene's germline CDR1 is MNHEY and CDR2 SMNVEV (reference sequence). The CDR3 protein is CASSPGGEYNEQFF. CDR3 in DNA: TGTGCCAGCAGTCCCGGGGGGGAATACAATGAGCAGTTCTTC.

The V and J genes are TRBV30 and TRBJ1-2, with unresolved D. The CDR3 length is 14 residues. Trimming took off 1 base at V and 3 bases at J, with 12 bases between the two ends. The germline gives CDR1 GTSNPN, CDR2 SVGIG (reference sequence). The CDR3 DNA reads TGTGCCTGGAGTGGGGTCGGGAGTGACTATGGCTACACCTTC. It is translated as CAWSGVGSDYGYTF.

This rearrangement joins TRBV9 to TRBJ2-7, with D maybe TRBD2 (5 bases). The CDR3 runs to 15 residues. Per germline, CDR1 SGDLS and CDR2 YYNGEE. Between the trimmed V and J ends, which lost 0 bases and 3 bases, there was a span of 13 bases. The chain's CDR3 is CASSVDDSVGYEQYF. In nucleotides, the CDR3 is TGTGCCAGCAGCGTAGATGATAGCGTAGGCTACGAGCAGTACTTC.

The chain carries TRBV7-9 and TRBJ2-5; 10 bases match TRBD1. The CDR3 extends over 17 amino acids. CDR1 and CDR2 (germline): SEHNR, FQNEAQ (reference sequence). The ends lost 2 bases at V and 1 base at J; junction bases unmatched: 7. Written as DNA, the CDR3 is TGTGCCAGCAGCTTATTCGGGACAGGGGCCTTCCAAGAGACCCAGTACTTC. Its translation is CASSLFGTGAFQETQYF. The full variable domain, completed using reference TRBV7-9 and TRBJ2-5, is DTGVSQNPRHKITKRGQNVTFRCDPISEHNRLYWYRQTLGQGPEFLTYFQNEAQLEKSRLLSDRFSAERPKGSFSTLEIQRTEQGDSAMYLCASSLFGTGAFQETQYFGPGTRLLVL.

The chain combines TRBV4-1 with TRBJ2-7; 12 bases map to TRBD1. The CDR3 runs to 17 residues. V shed 1 base, J shed 4 bases, and the junction held 8 bases outside the gene matches. In germline, CDR1 is MGHRA, CDR2 YSYEKL. The CDR3 here is CASSQGTPGQGAYEQYF. The CDR3 DNA is TGCGCCAGCAGCCAAGGGACGCCGGGACAGGGGGCGTACGAGCAGTACTTC.

The chain recombines TRBV18 with TRBJ2-3; the match to TRBD2 covers 7 bases. Germline assignment: CDR1 KGHSH and CDR2 LQKENI. The CDR3 loop spans 16 amino acids. V was pared by 0 bases and J by 5 bases, with 8 bases of the junction left unmatched. The DNA of the CDR3 is TGTGCCAGCTCACCACCGCTTTCGGGAGGTGGAGATACGCAGTATTTT. Translation gives CASSPPLSGGGDTQYF. Full variable domain (rest looked up from reference TRBV18 and TRBJ2-3): NAGVMQNPRHLVRRRGQEARLRCSPMKGHSHVYWYRQLPEEGLKFMVYLQKENIIDESGMPKERFSAEFPKEGPSILRIQQVVRGDSAAYFCASSPPLSGGGDTQYFGPGTRLTVL.

V gene TRBV6-6 combines with J gene TRBJ2-7; TRBD1 matches 10 bases. V was clipped by 0 bases and J by 9 bases; unmatched bases: 11. This CDR3 is built from 16 residues. Germline V gives CDR1 MNHNY, CDR2 SVGAGI (reference sequence). CDR3 loop: CASSYSPTGGDGGQYF. The CDR3 coding sequence is TGTGCCAGCAGTTACTCCCCGACAGGGGGCGACGGTGGGCAGTACTTC.

The chain combines TRBV4-3 with TRBJ1-1, with D tentatively TRBD1 (6 bases). V lost 2 bases to trimming and J lost 3 bases, with 10 bases between them. Germline CDR1 is LGHNA and CDR2 is YSLEER. The CDR3 has 14 residues. The CDR3 nucleotides are TGCGCCAGCAGCCAAATCGAGGGGGACACTGAAGCTTTCTTT. Translation gives CASSQIEGDTEAFF.

CDR3: CASSLEDAAFYNSPLHF. The DNA of the CDR3 is TGTGCCAGCAGCTTAGAGGACGCTGCATTCTATAATTCACCCCTCCACTTT. The chain has TRBV11-2 and TRBJ1-6; D ambiguous. Germline V CDR1 and CDR2: SGHAT, FQNNGV. This CDR3 spans 17 amino acids. V was shortened by 0 bases and J by 3 bases, with 12 bases between the two germline ends. Combining the CDR3 with reference TRBV11-2 and TRBJ1-6 gives the whole variable domain EAGVAQSPRYKIIEKRQSVAFWCNPISGHATLYWYQQILGQGPKLLIQFQNNGVVDDSQLPKDRFSAERLKGVDSTLKIQPAKLEDSAVYLCASSLEDAAFYNSPLHFGNGTRLTVT.

The chain couples TRBV13 to TRBJ1-1; D uncertain. The length of the CDR3 is 15 residues. Germline V gene sequence: CDR1 PRHDT, CDR2 FYEKMQ (reference sequence). The V end was cut by 1 base, the J end by 5 bases, with 14 bases between. The CDR3 bases are TGTGCCAGCAGCTTAGATGAGGGCTTGGGGACTGAAGCTTTCTTT. Its protein product is CASSLDEGLGTEAFF.

This chain connects TRBV6-1 to TRBJ2-7; D may be TRBD1 (7 bases). The CDR3 is made up of 15 amino acids. Germline V lookup: CDR1 MNHNS, CDR2 SASEGT. With 2 bases removed from V and 7 bases from J, the gap between germline ends came to 18 bases. CDR3 loop: CASSEFVQGGLEQYF. Written as DNA, the CDR3 is TGTGCCAGCAGTGAATTCGTCCAGGGGGGCTTAGAGCAGTACTTC.

The DNA for the CDR3 is TGCGCCAGCAGTGAGTCGGGGGGTGGCAATCAGCCCCAGCATTTT. It encodes CASSESGGGNQPQHF. The rearrangement joins TRBV10-1 to TRBJ1-5; D possibly corresponds to TRBD1 (5 bases). The CDR3 length is 15 residues. Trimming stripped 0 bases from V and 2 bases from J, with 8 bases between. Germline loops: CDR1 WNHNN, CDR2 SYGVQD (reference sequence).

In its sample, this clone was seen once. The chain has TRBV5-4 and TRBJ1-1; 9 bases line up with TRBD1. This CDR3 has 14 amino acids. Trimming cost V 7 bases and J 4 bases; bases outside gene matches: 8. CDR1 SGHNT and CDR2 YYREEE come from the germline V gene (reference sequence). Here the CDR3 DNA reads TGTGCCAGCTCCCGGACAGGGGCGGGCACTGAAGCTTTCTTT. This sequence encodes CASSRTGAGTEAFF.

The gene calls are TRBV11-2 and TRBJ1-1; TRBD1 matches 10 bases. Germline-derived CDR1 and CDR2 are SGHAT and FQNNGV. V was clipped by 1 base and J by 3 bases; unmatched bases: 5. The CDR3 contains 16 residues. This chain's CDR3 is CASSLGPGTGDTEAFF. For the CDR3, the DNA is TGTGCCAGCAGCTTAGGCCCCGGGACAGGGGACACTGAAGCTTTCTTT.

On this clone: This specimen includes other DNA sequences encoding the same CDR3. The rearrangement joins TRBV27 to TRBJ2-7; 10 bases fit TRBD1. The V segment lost 1 base and the J segment 2 bases; nucleotides outside the gene matches: 2. Per the germline V gene, CDR1 is MNHEY and CDR2 is SMNVEV (reference sequence). This CDR3 is 15 amino acids long. CDR3 nucleotides: TGTGCCAGCAGTTTATACGGACAGGGGGCCTACGAGCAGTACTTC. Protein sequence: CASSLYGQGAYEQYF.